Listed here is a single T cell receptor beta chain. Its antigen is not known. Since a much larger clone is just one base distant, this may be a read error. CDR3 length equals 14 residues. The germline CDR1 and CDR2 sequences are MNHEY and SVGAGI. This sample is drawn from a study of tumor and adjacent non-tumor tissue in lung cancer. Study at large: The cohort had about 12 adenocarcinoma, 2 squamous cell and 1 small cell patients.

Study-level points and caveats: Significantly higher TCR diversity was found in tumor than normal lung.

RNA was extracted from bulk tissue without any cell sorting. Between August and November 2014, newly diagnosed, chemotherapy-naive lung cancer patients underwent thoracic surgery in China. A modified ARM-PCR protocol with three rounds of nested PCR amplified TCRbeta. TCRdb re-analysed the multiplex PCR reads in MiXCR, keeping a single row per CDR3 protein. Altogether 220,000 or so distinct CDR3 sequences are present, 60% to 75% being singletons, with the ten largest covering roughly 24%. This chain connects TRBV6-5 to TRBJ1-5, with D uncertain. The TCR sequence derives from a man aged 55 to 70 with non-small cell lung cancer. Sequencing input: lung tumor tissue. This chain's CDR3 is CASSYGQSNQPRHF. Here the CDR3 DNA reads TGTGCCAGCAGTTACGGTCAGAGCAATCAGCCCCGGCATTTT.